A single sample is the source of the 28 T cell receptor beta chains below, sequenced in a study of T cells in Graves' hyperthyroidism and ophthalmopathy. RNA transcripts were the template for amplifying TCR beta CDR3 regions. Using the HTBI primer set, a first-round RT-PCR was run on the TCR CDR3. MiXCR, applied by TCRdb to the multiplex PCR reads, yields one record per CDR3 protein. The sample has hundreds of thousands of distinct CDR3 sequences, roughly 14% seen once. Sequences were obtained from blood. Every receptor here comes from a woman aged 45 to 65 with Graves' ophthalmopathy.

In DNA, the CDR3 is TGTGCCAGCAGCCTCTCCGGGACCACTAGCTCCTACAATGAGCAGTTCTTC. This gives the protein CASSLSGTTSSYNEQFF. The V gene is TRBV3-1, the J gene TRBJ2-1; D may match TRBD1 or TRBD2 (5 bases each). Trimming pared 4 bases from V and 0 bases from J, leaving 16 bases between. The CDR3 totals 17 residues. Germline V CDR1 and CDR2: LGHDT, YNNKEL (reference sequence).

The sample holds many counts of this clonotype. CDR3 DNA: TGTGCCAGCAGTGCTCCGGGACTAGGAAGGGACAATGAGCAGTTCTTC. This codes for CASSAPGLGRDNEQFF. The chain has TRBV12-3 or TRBV12-4 and TRBJ2-1; TRBD2 aligns across 8 bases. This CDR3 region has 16 residues. After removal of 5 bases from V and 5 bases from J, the junction contained 11 bases not matched to a gene.

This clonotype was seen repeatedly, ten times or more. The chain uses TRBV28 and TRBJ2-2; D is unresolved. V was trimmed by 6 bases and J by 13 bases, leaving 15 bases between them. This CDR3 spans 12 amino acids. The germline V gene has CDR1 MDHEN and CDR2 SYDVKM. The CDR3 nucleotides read TGTGCCAGCAGCAAACAAGCCGTCACGCTGTTTTTT. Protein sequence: CASSKQAVTLFF.

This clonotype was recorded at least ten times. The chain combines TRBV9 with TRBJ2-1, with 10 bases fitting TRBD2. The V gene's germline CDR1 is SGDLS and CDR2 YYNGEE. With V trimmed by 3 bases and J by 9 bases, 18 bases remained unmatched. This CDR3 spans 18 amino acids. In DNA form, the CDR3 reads TGTGCCAGCAGCGGACGGGGAGCGGGAGGGCAGGGTCGTGGTGAGCAGTTCTTC. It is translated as CASSGRGAGGQGRGEQFF.

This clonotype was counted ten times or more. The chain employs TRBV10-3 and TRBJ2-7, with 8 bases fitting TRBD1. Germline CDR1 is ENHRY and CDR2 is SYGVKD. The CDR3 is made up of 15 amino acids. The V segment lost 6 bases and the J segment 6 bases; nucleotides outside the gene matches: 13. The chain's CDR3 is CAIRGDRDRSVEQYF. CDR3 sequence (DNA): TGTGCCATCAGAGGTGACCGGGACAGGTCTGTCGAGCAGTACTTC.

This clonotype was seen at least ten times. The CDR3 DNA follows: TGCAGTGCTAGAGACAACAGGGGAAGCTACACCTTC. It codes for CSARDNRGSYTF. The chain has TRBV20-1 and TRBJ1-2; 7 nucleotides match TRBD1. After removal of 0 bases from V and 9 bases from J, the junction contained 4 bases not matched to a gene. CDR3 size: 12 residues. Germline CDR1 DFQATT, CDR2 SNEGSKA (reference sequence).

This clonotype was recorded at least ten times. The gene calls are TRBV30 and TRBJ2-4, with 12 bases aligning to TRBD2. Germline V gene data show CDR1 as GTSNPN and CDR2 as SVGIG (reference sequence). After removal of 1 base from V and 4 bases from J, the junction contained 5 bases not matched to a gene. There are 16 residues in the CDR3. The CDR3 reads CAWSAGTSGRKNIQYF. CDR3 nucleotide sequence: TGTGCCTGGAGTGCCGGGACTAGCGGGCGGAAAAACATTCAGTACTTC.

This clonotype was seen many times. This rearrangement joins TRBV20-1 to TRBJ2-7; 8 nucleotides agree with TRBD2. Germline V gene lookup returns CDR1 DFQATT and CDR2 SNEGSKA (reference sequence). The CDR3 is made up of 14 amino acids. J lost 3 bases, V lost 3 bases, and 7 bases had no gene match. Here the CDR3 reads CSASFGRVDYEQYF. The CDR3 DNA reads TGCAGTGCTAGTTTCGGGAGGGTGGACTACGAGCAGTACTTC.

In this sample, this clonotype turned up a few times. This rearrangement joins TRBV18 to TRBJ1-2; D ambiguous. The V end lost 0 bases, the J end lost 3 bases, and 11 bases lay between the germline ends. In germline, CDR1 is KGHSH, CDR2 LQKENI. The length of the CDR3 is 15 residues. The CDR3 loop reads CASSPPGVPDYGYTF. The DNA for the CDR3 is TGTGCCAGCTCACCACCTGGGGTCCCCGACTATGGCTACACCTTC.

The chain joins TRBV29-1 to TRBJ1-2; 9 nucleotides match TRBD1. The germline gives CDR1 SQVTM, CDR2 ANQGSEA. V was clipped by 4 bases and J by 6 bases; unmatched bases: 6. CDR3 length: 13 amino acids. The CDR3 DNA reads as TGCAGCGTTGTACAGGGGGCCTTTCATGGCTACACCTTC. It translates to CSVVQGAFHGYTF.

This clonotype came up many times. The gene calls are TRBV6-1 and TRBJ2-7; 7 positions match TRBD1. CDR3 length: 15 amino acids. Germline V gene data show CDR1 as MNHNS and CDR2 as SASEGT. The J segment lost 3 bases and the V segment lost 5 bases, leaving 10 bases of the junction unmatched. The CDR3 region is CASSPRTGLGYEQYF. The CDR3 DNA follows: TGTGCCAGCAGTCCCCGGACAGGACTGGGCTACGAGCAGTACTTC.

Here the CDR3 reads CASIKNTGELFF. As DNA, the CDR3 is TGTGCCAGTATTAAAAACACCGGGGAGCTGTTTTTT. The chain joins TRBV19 to TRBJ2-2; no reliable D call. The CDR3 is made up of 12 amino acids. Germline V gives CDR1 LNHDA, CDR2 SQIVND (reference sequence). The V end was cut by 7 bases, the J end by 2 bases, with 5 bases between.

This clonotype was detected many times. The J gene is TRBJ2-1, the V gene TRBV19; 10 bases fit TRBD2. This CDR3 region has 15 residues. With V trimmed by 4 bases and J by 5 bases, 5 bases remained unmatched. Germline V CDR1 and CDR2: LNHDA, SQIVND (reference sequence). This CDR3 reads CASSTSGRANNEQFF. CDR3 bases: TGTGCCAGTAGTACCAGCGGGAGGGCAAACAATGAGCAGTTCTTC.

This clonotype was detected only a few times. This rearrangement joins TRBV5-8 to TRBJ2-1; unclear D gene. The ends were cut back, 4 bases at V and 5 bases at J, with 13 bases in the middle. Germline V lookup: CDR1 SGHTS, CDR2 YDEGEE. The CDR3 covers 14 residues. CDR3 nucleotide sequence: TGTGCCAGCAGCCCCCTTCTGGTTGACAATGAGCAGTTCTTC. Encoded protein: CASSPLLVDNEQFF.

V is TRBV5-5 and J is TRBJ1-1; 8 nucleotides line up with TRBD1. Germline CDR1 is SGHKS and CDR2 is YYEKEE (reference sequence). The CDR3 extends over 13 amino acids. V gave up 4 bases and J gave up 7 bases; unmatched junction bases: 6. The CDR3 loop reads CASSKDRVIEAFF. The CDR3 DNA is TGTGCCAGCAGCAAGGACAGGGTGATTGAAGCTTTCTTT.

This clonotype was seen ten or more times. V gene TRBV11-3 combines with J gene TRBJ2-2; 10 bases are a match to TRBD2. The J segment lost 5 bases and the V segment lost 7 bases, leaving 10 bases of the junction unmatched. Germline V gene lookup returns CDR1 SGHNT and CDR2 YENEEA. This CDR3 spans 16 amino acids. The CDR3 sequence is CASTLRLAGGTGELFF. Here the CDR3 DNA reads TGTGCCAGCACCCTTAGACTAGCGGGCGGTACCGGGGAGCTGTTTTTT.

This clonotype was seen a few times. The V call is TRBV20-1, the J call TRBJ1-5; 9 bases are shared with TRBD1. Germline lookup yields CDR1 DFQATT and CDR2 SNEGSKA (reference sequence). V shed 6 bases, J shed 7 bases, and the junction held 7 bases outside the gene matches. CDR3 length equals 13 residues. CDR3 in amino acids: CSANRDRDQPQHF. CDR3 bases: TGCAGTGCGAACCGGGACAGGGACCAGCCCCAGCATTTT.

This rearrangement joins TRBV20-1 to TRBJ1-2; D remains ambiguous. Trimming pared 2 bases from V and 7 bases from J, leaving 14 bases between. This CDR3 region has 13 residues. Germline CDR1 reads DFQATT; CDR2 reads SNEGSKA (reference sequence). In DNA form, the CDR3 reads TGCAGTGCTAGAATTATTGCTAGGTCTGGCTACACCTTC. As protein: CSARIIARSGYTF.

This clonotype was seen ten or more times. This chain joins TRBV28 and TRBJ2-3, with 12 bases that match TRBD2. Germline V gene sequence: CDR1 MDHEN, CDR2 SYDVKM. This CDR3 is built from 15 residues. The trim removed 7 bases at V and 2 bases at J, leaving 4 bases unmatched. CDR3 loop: CASTLAGGPTDTQYF. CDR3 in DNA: TGTGCCAGCACCCTAGCGGGAGGGCCCACAGATACGCAGTATTTT. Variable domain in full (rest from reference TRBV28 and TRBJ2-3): DVKVTQSSRYLVKRTGEKVFLECVQDMDHENMFWYRQDPGLGLRLIYFSYDVKMKEKGDIPEGYSVSREKKERFSLILESASTNQTSMYLCASTLAGGPTDTQYFGPGTRLTVL.

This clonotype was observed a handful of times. Here the CDR3 reads CSVEDGGGTYEQYF. CDR3 coding DNA: TGCAGCGTTGAAGACGGAGGGGGCACCTACGAGCAGTACTTC. This rearrangement joins TRBV29-1 to TRBJ2-7, with D maybe TRBD1 (7 bases). This CDR3 is built from 14 residues. The germline CDR1 and CDR2 sequences are SQVTM and ANQGSEA. V lost 0 bases and J lost 2, with 11 bases in between.

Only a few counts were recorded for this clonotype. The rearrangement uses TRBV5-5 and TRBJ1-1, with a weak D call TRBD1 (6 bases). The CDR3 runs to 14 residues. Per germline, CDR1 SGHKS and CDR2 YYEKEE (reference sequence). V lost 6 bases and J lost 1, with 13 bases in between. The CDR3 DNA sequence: TGTGCCAGCAAGGGGGGGACGGGGAACACTGAAGCTTTCTTT. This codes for CASKGGTGNTEAFF. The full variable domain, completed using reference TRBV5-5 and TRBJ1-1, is DAGVTQSPTHLIKTRGQQVTLRCSPISGHKSVSWYQQVLGQGPQFIFQYYEKEERGRGNFPDRFSARQFPNYSSELNVNALLLGDSALYLCASKGGTGNTEAFFGQGTRLTVV.

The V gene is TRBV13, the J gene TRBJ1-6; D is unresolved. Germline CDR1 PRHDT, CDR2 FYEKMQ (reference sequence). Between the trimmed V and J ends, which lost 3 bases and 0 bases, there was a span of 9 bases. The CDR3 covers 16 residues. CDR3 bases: TGTGCCAGCAGCTTGGGGAAGGGCTCCTATAATTCACCCCTCCACTTT. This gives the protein CASSLGKGSYNSPLHF.

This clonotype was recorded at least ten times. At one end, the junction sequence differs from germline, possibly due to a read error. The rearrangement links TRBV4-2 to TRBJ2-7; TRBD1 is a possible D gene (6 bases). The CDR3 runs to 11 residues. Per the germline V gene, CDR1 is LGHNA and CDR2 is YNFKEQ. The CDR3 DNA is TGCGCCAGCAGCCAGGGGAACGAGCAGTACTTC. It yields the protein CASSQGNEQYF.

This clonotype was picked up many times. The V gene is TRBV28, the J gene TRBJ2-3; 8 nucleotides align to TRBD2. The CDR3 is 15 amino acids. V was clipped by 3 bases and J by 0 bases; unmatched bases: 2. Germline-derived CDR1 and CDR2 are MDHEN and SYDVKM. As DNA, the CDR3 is TGTGCCAGCAGTTTCCGGGAGGGGAGCACAGATACGCAGTATTTT. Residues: CASSFREGSTDTQYF.

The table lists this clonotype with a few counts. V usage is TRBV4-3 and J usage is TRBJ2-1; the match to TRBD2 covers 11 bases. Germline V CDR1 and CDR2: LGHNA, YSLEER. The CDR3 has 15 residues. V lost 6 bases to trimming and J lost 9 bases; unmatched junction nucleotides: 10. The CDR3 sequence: CASRSGLAGKVEQFF. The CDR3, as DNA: TGCGCCAGCAGAAGTGGACTAGCGGGCAAAGTTGAGCAGTTCTTC.

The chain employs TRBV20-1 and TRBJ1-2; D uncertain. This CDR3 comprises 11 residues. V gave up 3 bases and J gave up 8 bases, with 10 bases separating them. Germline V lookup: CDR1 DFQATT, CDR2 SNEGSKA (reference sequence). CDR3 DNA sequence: TGCAGTGCTAGGTGGCAGGACGGCTACACCTTC. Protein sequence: CSARWQDGYTF.

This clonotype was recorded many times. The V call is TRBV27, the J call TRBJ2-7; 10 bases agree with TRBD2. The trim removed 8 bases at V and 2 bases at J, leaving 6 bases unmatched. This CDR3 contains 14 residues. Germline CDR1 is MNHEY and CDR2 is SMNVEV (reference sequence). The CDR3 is CASARSGRAYEQYF. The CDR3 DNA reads TGTGCCAGCGCACGGAGCGGGAGGGCCTACGAGCAGTACTTC.

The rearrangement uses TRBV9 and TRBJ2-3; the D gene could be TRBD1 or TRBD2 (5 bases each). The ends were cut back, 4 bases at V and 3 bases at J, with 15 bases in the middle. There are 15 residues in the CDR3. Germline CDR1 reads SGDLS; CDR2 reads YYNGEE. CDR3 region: CASSSRSGQTDTQYF. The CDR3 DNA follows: TGTGCCAGCAGCTCCCGGTCGGGGCAGACAGATACGCAGTATTTT.